The next 3 T cell receptor beta chains were all read from a single sample in a study of T-cell memory formation after mild COVID-19. TCRdb redid the calling of the 5' RACE reads with MiXCR, one entry per CDR3 protein. This table has roughly 450,000 distinct CDR3 sequences, approximately 18% appearing once. Sequencing used PBMCs or a T cell subset sorted from them (not recorded which). The receptors were sampled from a young man who had mild COVID-19 (a few samples of this study predate the infection). Cell type and time point are not known.

This clonotype has only a few counts. The V and J genes are TRBV23-1 and TRBJ1-5, with D unresolved. TRBV23-1 is classed as an ORF, of uncertain function. V dropped 8 bases and J dropped 0 bases, with 11 bases sitting between them. The CDR3 consists of 14 residues. The CDR3 DNA follows: TGCGCCAGCCGACGTCAGAGTAGCAATCAGCCCCAGCATTTT. Amino acid sequence: CASRRQSSNQPQHF.

The sample holds a few counts of this clonotype. Because the CDR3's place on the DNA is in doubt, the DNA is left out and the CDR3 is given as listed by TCRdb. The chain couples TRBV7-5 to TRBJ2-3; no check of the table's D call, TRBD1, against the DNA was made. TRBV7-5 is a listed pseudogene. The CDR3 totals 19 residues, both ends included. CDR3: CISVPEAWGQGVRTDTQYF.

This sequence joins TRBV5-8 and TRBJ1-6; no reliable D call. The V end lost 4 bases, the J end lost 9 bases, and 8 bases lay between the germline ends. This CDR3 has 12 amino acids. CDR1 SGHTS and CDR2 YDEGEE come from the germline V gene. CDR3 sequence: CASSPGVSPLHF. The CDR3 DNA sequence: TGTGCCAGCAGCCCAGGAGTTTCACCCCTCCACTTT.